This T cell receptor (beta chain) was profiled in a study of T cells after yellow fever vaccination. TCRdb passed the 5' RACE reads through MiXCR, listing each CDR3 protein once. This sample has approximately 610,000 distinct CDR3 sequences, with 17% found just once. The CDR3 is 16 residues long. The V gene end was trimmed by 6 bases and the J gene end by 7 bases; junction bases not matched to a gene: 12. This sample comprised PBMCs, obtained about 5 days after the first yellow fever vaccination. The V gene is TRBV12-3 or TRBV12-4, the J gene TRBJ2-2; 9 bases line up with TRBD1. This clonotype was obtained from a man aged 18 to 29 who received the YFV17D yellow fever vaccine. CDR3 sequence: CASSQPGQGLVGELFF. The DNA for the CDR3 is TGTGCCAGCAGCCAACCGGGACAGGGCCTTGTCGGGGAGCTGTTTTTT.